This entry lists 8 T cell receptor beta chains sequenced from one sample in a study of blood T cell repertoires in COVID-19. The method was immunoSEQ multiplex PCR; TCRdb's version includes in-frame clones alone and lacks a portion of them. The sample includes some 150,000 clones, roughly 84% of them seen just once. Material for sequencing was PBMCs or T cells enriched from blood (not recorded which). Receptors originate from a woman between 50 and 59 years old who had been exposed to COVID-19.

This chain connects TRBV2 to TRBJ2-2; 7 nucleotides agree with TRBD1. Per the germline V gene, CDR1 is SNHLY and CDR2 is FYNNEI. The CDR3 is 14 residues long. Germline trimming cut 7 bases from V and 2 bases from J; bases unmatched to any gene: 4. Here the CDR3 DNA reads TGTGCCAGCATGGGGACAGCTAACACCGGGGAGCTGTTTTTT. Protein product: CASMGTANTGELFF.

This chain joins TRBV19 and TRBJ1-3; no definite D call. Germline V gene data show CDR1 as LNHDA and CDR2 as SQIVND (reference sequence). The V gene lost 3 bases and the J gene lost 7 bases, with 13 bases spanning the gap. The CDR3 contains 14 residues. The CDR3 DNA is TGTGCCAGTAGTATTCGCCACTCGGGGAACACCATATATTTT. This codes for CASSIRHSGNTIYF.

The rearrangement links TRBV5-1 to TRBJ2-2, with TRBD1 identical over 8 bases. Germline V lookup: CDR1 SGHRS, CDR2 YFSETQ. V lost 4 bases, J lost 0 bases, and 5 bases stayed unmatched. The CDR3 extends over 16 amino acids. CDR3 nucleotide sequence: TGCGCCAGCAGCCACGGGGGACAGGCGAACACCGGGGAGCTGTTTTTT. Translated, it gives CASSHGGQANTGELFF.

The chain recombines TRBV7-6 with TRBJ2-3, with 10 bases aligning to TRBD2. The J segment lost 6 bases and the V segment lost 5 bases, leaving 8 bases of the junction unmatched. The CDR3 covers 15 residues. CDR1 is SGHVS, CDR2 FNYEAQ, per germline. The CDR3 reads CASSGIAGGGDTQYF. The CDR3 DNA is TGTGCCAGCAGCGGTATAGCGGGGGGCGGTGATACGCAGTATTTT.

The chain links TRBV30 to TRBJ1-2; 8 positions agree with TRBD1. J gave up 2 bases and V 0 bases, and 5 bases lay outside the gene matches. Germline V gene data show CDR1 as GTSNPN and CDR2 as SVGIG (reference sequence). This CDR3 region has 15 residues. The CDR3 region has the DNA TGTGCCTGGAGTGTAGGACGGGACAGGAACTATGGCTACACCTTC. Its translation is CAWSVGRDRNYGYTF.

This sequence joins TRBV19 and TRBJ1-5; perhaps TRBD1 as D (5 bases). Trimming left V 5 bases short and J 5 bases short, with 28 bases between. The length of the CDR3 is 19 residues. Looked up from germline, CDR1 is LNHDA and CDR2 is SQIVND (reference sequence). The CDR3 region has the DNA TGTGCCAGTAGTCTAATGGGACTAAGGTGGTCCCCTTCGGATCAGCCCCAGCATTTT. This sequence encodes CASSLMGLRWSPSDQPQHF.

The rearrangement joins TRBV7-8 to TRBJ2-1; TRBD2 might be the D (5 bases). CDR1 is SGHVS and CDR2 is FQNEAQ in the germline V gene. Trimming took 1 base from V and 9 from J, leaving 13 bases between them. The CDR3 loop spans 14 amino acids. CDR3 protein: CASSLVGLAGEQFF. In DNA, the CDR3 is TGTGCCAGCAGCTTAGTTGGGCTAGCAGGTGAGCAGTTCTTC.

The genes are TRBV2 and TRBJ1-2; unclear D gene. V was trimmed by 10 bases and J by 1 base, leaving 13 bases between them. The CDR3 is made up of 13 amino acids. The germline V gene encodes CDR1 SNHLY and CDR2 FYNNEI. The CDR3 DNA follows: TGTGCCACCTCGGGGAGGCGTAACTATGGCTACACCTTC. Residues: CATSGRRNYGYTF.